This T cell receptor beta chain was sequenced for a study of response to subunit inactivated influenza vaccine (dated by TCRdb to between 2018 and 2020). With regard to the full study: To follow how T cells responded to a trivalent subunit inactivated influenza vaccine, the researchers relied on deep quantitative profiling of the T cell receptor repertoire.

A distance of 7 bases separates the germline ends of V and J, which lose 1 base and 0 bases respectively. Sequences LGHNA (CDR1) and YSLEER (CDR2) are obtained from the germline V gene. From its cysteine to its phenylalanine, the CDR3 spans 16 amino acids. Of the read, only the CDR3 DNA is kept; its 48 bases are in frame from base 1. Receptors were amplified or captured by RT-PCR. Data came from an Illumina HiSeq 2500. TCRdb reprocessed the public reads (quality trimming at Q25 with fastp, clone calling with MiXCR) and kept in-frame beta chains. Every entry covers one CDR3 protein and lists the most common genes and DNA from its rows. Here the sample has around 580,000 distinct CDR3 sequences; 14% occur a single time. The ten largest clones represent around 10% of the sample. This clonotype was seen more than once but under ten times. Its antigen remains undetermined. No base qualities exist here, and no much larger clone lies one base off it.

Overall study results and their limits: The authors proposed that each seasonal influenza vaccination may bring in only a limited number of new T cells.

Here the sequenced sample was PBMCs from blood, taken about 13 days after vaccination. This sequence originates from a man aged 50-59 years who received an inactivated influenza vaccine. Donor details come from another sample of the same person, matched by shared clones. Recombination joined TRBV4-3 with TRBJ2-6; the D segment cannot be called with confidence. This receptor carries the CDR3 CASSQVHTSGANVLTF. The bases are TGCGCCAGCAGCCAAGTTCACACCTCTGGGGCCAACGTCCTGACTTTC.